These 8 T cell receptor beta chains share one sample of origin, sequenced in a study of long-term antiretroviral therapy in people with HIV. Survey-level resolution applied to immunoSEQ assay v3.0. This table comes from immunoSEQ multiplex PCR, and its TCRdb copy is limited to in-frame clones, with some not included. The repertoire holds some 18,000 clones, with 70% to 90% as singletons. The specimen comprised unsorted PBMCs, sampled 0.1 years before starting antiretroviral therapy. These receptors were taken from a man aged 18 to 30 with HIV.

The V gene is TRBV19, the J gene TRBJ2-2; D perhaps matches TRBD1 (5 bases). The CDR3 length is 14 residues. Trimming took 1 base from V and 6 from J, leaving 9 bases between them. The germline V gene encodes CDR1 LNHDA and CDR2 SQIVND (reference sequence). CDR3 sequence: CASSIGQGSGELFF. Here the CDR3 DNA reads TGTGCCAGTAGTATAGGCCAGGGATCCGGGGAGCTGTTTTTT.

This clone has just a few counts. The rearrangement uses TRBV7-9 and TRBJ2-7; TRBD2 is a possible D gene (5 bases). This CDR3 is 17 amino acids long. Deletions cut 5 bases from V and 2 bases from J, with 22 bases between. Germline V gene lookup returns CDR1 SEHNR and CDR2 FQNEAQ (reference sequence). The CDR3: CASSLSTSGAPAYEQYF. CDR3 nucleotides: TGTGCCAGCAGCCTCTCTACAAGCGGAGCTCCAGCCTACGAGCAGTACTTC. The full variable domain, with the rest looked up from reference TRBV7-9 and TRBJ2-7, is DTGVSQNPRHKITKRGQNVTFRCDPISEHNRLYWYRQTLGQGPEFLTYFQNEAQLEKSRLLSDRFSAERPKGSFSTLEIQRTEQGDSAMYLCASSLSTSGAPAYEQYFGPGTRLTVT.

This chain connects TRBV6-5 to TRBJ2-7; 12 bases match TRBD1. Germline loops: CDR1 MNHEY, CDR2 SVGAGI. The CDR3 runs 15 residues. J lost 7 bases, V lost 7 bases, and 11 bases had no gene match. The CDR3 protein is CASKRGTGGMMEQYF. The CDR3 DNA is TGTGCCAGCAAACGCGGGACAGGGGGCATGATGGAGCAGTACTTC.

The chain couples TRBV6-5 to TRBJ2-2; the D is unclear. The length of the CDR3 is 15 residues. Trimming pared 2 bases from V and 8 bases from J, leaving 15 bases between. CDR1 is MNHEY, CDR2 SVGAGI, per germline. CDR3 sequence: CASSYGQLSSGELFF. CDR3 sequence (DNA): TGTGCCAGCAGTTACGGGCAGCTTAGTTCGGGGGAGCTGTTTTTT.

CDR3 loop: CASRSQYSDIQYF. The CDR3 coding sequence is TGTGCCAGCCGCTCACAATACAGCGACATTCAGTACTTC. The chain has TRBV27 and TRBJ2-4; D remains unclear. The germline V gene has CDR1 MNHEY and CDR2 SMNVEV (reference sequence). V was cut by 8 bases and J by 8 bases, with 16 bases left in between. This CDR3 is 13 amino acids long.

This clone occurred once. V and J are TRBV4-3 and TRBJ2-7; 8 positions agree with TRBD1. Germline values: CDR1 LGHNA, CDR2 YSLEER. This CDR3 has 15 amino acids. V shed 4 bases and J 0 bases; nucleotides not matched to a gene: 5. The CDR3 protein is CASSRYRGSSYEQYF. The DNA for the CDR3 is TGCGCCAGCAGCCGTTACAGGGGGAGCTCCTACGAGCAGTACTTC.

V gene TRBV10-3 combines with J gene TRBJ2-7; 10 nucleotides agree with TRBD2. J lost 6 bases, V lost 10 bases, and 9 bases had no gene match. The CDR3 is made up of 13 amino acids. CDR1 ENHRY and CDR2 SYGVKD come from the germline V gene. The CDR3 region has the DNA TGTGCCACCATGGAGCGGGAGGGAGGCGAGCAGTACTTC. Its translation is CATMEREGGEQYF.

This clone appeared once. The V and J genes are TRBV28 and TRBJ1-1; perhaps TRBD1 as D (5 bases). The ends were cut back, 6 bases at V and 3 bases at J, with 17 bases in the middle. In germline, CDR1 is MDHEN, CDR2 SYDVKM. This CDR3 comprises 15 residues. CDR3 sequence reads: CASRLTLGGYTEAFF. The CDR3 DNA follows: TGTGCCAGCAGGCTAACTTTGGGGGGATACACTGAAGCTTTCTTT.